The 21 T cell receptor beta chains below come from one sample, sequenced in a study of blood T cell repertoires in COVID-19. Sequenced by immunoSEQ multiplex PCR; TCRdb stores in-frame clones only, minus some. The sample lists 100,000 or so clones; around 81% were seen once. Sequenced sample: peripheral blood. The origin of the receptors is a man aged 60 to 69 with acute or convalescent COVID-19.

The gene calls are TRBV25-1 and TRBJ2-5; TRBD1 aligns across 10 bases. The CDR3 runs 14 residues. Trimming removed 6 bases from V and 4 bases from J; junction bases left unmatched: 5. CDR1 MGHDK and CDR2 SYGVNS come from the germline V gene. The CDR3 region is CASRPRTGGETQYF. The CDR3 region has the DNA TGTGCCAGCAGGCCCCGGACAGGGGGAGAGACCCAGTACTTC.

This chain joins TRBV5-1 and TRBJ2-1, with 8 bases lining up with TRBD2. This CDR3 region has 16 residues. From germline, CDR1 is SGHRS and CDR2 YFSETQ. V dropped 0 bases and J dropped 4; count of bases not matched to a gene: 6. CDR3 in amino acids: CASSLEGGRQYNEQFF. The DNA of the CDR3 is TGCGCCAGCAGCTTGGAAGGCGGGAGGCAATACAATGAGCAGTTCTTC.

Here the CDR3 DNA reads TGTGCCAGCAGTTACTCAGGGGTTTACTATGGCTACACCTTC. Translated: CASSYSGVYYGYTF. This chain links TRBV6-5 with TRBJ1-2; maybe TRBD1 (5 bases). The germline V gene has CDR1 MNHEY and CDR2 SVGAGI. The CDR3 covers 14 residues. The V end was cut by 0 bases, the J end by 3 bases, with 8 bases between.

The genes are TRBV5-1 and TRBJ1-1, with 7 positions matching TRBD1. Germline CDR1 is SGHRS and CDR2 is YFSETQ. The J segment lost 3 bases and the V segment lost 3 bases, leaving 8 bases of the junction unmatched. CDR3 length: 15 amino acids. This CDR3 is CASSWTEGAYTEAFF. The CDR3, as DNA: TGCGCCAGCAGCTGGACCGAGGGGGCATACACTGAAGCTTTCTTT.

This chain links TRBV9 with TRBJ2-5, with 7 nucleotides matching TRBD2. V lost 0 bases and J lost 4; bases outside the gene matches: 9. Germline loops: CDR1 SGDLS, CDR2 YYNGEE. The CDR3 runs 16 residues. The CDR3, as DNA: TGTGCCAGCAGCGTAGCTGGGGGGGTTCAGGGAGAGACCCAGTACTTC. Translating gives CASSVAGGVQGETQYF.

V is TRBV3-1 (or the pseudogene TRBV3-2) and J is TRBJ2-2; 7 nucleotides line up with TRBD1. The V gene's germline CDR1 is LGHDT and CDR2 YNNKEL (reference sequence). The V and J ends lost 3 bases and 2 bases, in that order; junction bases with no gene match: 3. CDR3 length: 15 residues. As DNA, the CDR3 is TGTGCCAGCAGCCAGGACAGGTTTAACACCGGGGAGCTGTTTTTT. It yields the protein CASSQDRFNTGELFF.

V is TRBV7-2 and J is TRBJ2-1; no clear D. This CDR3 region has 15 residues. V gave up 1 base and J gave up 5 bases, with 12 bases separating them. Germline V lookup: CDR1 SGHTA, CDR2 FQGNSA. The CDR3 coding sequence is TGTGCCAGCAGCTTAGTAACTCTTATCCACAATGAGCAGTTCTTC. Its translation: CASSLVTLIHNEQFF.

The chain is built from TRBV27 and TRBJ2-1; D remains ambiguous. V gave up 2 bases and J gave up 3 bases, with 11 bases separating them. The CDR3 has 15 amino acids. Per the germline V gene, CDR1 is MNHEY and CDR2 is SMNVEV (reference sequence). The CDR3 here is CASSLGRPYYNEQFF. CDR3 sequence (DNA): TGTGCCAGCAGTTTAGGGCGACCTTACTACAATGAGCAGTTCTTC.

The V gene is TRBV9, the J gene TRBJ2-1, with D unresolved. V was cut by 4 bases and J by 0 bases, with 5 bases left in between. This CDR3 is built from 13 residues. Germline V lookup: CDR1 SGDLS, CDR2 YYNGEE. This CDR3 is CASSSSSYNEQFF. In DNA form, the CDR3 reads TGTGCCAGCAGCTCTAGCTCCTACAATGAGCAGTTCTTC. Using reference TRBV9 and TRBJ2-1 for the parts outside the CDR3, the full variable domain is DSGVTQTPKHLITATGQRVTLRCSPRSGDLSVYWYQQSLDQGLQFLIQYYNGEERAKGNILERFSAQQFPDLHSELNLSSLELGDSALYFCASSSSSYNEQFFGPGTRLTVL.

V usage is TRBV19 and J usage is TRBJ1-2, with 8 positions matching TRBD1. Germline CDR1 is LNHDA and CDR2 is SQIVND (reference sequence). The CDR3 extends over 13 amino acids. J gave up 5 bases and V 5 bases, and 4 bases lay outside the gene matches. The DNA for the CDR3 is TGTGCCAGTAGTCGACAGGGGACTTATGGCTACACCTTC. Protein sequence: CASSRQGTYGYTF.

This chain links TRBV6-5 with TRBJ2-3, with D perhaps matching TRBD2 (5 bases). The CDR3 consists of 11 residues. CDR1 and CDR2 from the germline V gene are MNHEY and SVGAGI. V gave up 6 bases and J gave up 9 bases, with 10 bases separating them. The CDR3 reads CASRRAKTQYF. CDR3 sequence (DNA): TGTGCCAGCAGGAGGGCTAAGACGCAGTATTTT.

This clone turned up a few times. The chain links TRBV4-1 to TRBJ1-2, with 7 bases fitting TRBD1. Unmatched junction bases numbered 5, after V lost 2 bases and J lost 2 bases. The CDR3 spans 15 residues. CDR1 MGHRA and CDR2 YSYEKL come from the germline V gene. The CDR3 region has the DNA TGCGCCAGCAGCCAAAGTCAACAGGGGAACTATGGCTACACCTTC. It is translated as CASSQSQQGNYGYTF.

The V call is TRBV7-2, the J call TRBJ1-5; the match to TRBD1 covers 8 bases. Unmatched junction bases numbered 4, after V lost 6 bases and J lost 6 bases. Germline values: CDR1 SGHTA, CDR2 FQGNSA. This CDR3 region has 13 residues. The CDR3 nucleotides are TGTGCCAGCAGTCCGGACAGGGTTCAGCCCCAGCATTTT. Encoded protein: CASSPDRVQPQHF.

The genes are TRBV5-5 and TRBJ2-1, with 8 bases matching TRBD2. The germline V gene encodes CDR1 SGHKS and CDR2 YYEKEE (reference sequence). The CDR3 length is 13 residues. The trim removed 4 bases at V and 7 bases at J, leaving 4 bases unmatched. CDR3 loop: CASSLGLANEQFF. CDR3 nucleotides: TGTGCCAGCAGCCTTGGACTAGCAAATGAGCAGTTCTTC.

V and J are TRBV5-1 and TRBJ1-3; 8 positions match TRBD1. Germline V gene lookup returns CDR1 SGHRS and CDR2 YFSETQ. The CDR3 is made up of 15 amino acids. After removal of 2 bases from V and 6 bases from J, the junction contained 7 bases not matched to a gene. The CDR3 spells CASSLMDREANTIYF. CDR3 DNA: TGCGCCAGCAGCTTAATGGACAGGGAAGCAAACACCATATATTTT.

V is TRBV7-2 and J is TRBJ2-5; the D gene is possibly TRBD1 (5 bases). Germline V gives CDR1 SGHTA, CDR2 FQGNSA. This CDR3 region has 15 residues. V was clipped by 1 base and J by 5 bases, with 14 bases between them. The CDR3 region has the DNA TGTGCCAGCAGCTTAGGGTCTGGGAACAGGGAGACCCAGTACTTC. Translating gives CASSLGSGNRETQYF.

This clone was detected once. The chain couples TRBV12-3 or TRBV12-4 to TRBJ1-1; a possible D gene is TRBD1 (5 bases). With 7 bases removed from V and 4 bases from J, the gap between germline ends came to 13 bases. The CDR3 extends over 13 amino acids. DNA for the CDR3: TGTGCCAGCACTTTCTTGGGGGGCACTGAAGCTTTCTTT. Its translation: CASTFLGGTEAFF.

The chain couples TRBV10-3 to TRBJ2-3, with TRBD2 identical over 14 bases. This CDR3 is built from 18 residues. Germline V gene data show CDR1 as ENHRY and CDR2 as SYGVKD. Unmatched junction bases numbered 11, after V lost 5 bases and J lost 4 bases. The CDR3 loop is CAISKKMTSGRVADTQYF. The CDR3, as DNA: TGTGCCATCAGTAAAAAAATGACTAGCGGGAGGGTTGCAGATACGCAGTATTTT.

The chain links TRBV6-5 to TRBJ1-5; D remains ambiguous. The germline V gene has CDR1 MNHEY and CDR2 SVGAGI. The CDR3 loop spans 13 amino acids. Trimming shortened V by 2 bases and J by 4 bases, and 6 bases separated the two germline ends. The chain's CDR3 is CASSYRSNQPQHF. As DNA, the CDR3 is TGTGCCAGCAGTTACAGGAGTAATCAGCCCCAGCATTTT.

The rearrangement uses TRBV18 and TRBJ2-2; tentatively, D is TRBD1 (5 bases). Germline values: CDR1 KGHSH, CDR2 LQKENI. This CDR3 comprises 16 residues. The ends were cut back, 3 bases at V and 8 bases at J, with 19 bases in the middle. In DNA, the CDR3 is TGTGCCAGCTCACCTGGTAGTCAATGGACACGAGGGGAGCTGTTTTTT. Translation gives CASSPGSQWTRGELFF.

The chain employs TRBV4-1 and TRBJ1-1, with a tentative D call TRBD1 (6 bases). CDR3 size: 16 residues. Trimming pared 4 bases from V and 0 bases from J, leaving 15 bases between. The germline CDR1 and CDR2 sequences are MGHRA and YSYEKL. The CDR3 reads CASSLIQGSVNTEAFF. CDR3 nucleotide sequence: TGCGCCAGCAGCCTGATACAGGGTTCGGTGAACACTGAAGCTTTCTTT.